The clone carrying this TCR beta chain has only a few counts. As yet, its antigen is unknown. This sample is drawn from a study of beta chain features in type 1 diabetes. Isolated RNA was reverse transcribed in full, so expressed TCRB transcripts were sequenced. Using immunoSEQ multiplex PCR, the repertoire was profiled, and TCRdb retains in-frame clones only, with some absent. This repertoire shows hundreds of thousands of clones, about 15% found once; its top ten account for more than 0.015%. Broader study findings: Within each of all four CD4+ subsets, Type 1 diabetes patients had TCRB CDR3s that were moderately but significantly shorter.

The origin of this receptor is a man aged 18 to 30 with type 1 diabetes. Sequencing used naive CD4+ T cells from blood.

CDR3 amino acids: CASSQDQLYSPLHF. The CDR3 DNA reads TGCGCCAGCAGCCAAGATCAACTGTATTCACCCCTCCACTTT. The V gene is TRBV4-1, the J gene TRBJ1-6; the D is unclear. V lost 0 bases, J lost 8 bases, and 8 bases lay in between. The CDR3 consists of 14 residues. From germline, CDR1 is MGHRA and CDR2 YSYEKL.